The 25 T cell receptor beta chains below come from one sample, sequenced in a study of shared clonotypes between healthy human individuals. Measured with immunoSEQ multiplex PCR; TCRdb has only the in-frame clones, and not every one. The data contain more than 2 million clones, around 95% of them seen just once; the ten biggest clones take up about 0.13%. The source material was naive CD4+ T cells sorted from blood. Described subset: CD45RA+ positively selected. The receptor set was obtained from a man younger than 30 in good health.

The V call is TRBV1, the J call TRBJ2-2; the tabulated D call, TRBD2, remains unverified against the DNA. TRBV1 is termed a pseudogene. The CDR3 is 18 residues long. The DNA of the CDR3 is TGCACCAGCAGCGTCACTAGCGGGGGGCAAGCGAACACCGGGGAGCTGTTTTTT. The encoded protein is CTSSVTSGGQANTGELFF.

The chain recombines TRBV27 with TRBJ1-5, with 11 nucleotides matching TRBD1. The CDR3 totals 19 residues. Germline V gene lookup returns CDR1 MNHEY and CDR2 SMNVEV (reference sequence). Unmatched junction bases numbered 19, after V lost 7 bases and J lost 5 bases. CDR3 sequence reads: CASTRFSGTGGVSDQPQHF. CDR3 in DNA: TGTGCCAGCACCCGATTCTCCGGGACAGGGGGAGTCTCGGATCAGCCCCAGCATTTT.

The V call is TRBV2, the J call TRBJ1-2, with D unresolved. This CDR3 contains 15 residues. Germline CDR1 is SNHLY and CDR2 is FYNNEI. Trimming took 6 bases from V and 4 from J, leaving 18 bases between them. The chain's CDR3 is CASRGLLLRTYGYTF. The CDR3 coding sequence is TGTGCCAGCAGAGGCTTGCTTCTCAGGACCTATGGCTACACCTTC.

Of note for this clone: This sample includes further DNA sequences coding for the same CDR3. The rearrangement links TRBV19 to TRBJ1-4, with 12 bases identical to TRBD1. The CDR3 loop spans 14 amino acids. Losses at the gene ends were 5 bases for V and 8 bases for J; bases not matched to a gene: 3. The germline gives CDR1 LNHDA, CDR2 SQIVND (reference sequence). The CDR3 protein is CASSPGTGGEKLFF. DNA of the CDR3: TGTGCCAGTAGTCCCGGGACAGGGGGCGAAAAACTGTTTTTT.

CDR3 sequence: CASSVGRDYGYTF. As DNA, the CDR3 is TGTGCCAGCAGTGTTGGCAGGGACTATGGCTACACCTTC. V usage is TRBV6-1 and J usage is TRBJ1-2; weak D call: TRBD1 (5 bases). Trimming shortened V by 4 bases and J by 3 bases, and 9 bases separated the two germline ends. The germline CDR1 and CDR2 sequences are MNHNS and SASEGT. CDR3 length: 13 residues.

V and J are TRBV6-1 and TRBJ1-2; no clear D. Per the germline V gene, CDR1 is MNHNS and CDR2 is SASEGT. The CDR3 totals 14 residues. V lost 5 bases, J lost 0 bases, and 10 bases lay in between. CDR3 nucleotide sequence: TGTGCCAGCAGTCAGGACCAAGCTAACTATGGCTACACCTTC. Protein product: CASSQDQANYGYTF.

In nucleotides, the CDR3 is TGTGCCAGCAAGCCCTCCCGGGCCGGGGAGCTGTTTTTT. Amino acid sequence: CASKPSRAGELFF. This chain uses TRBV2 with TRBJ2-2; D unclear. V lost 7 bases, J lost 6 bases, and 12 bases lay in between. This CDR3 spans 13 amino acids. CDR1 is SNHLY, CDR2 FYNNEI, per germline.

V is TRBV5-1 and J is TRBJ2-7, with TRBD2 matching over 9 bases. The V and J ends lost 4 bases and 0 bases, in that order; junction bases with no gene match: 5. Germline V lookup: CDR1 SGHRS, CDR2 YFSETQ. CDR3 length: 15 residues. The DNA for the CDR3 is TGCGCCAGCAGCCCAGAGCGGGGGGTCTCCTACGAGCAGTACTTC. It encodes CASSPERGVSYEQYF.

V gene TRBV6-1 combines with J gene TRBJ1-2; a possible D gene is TRBD1 (6 bases). The CDR3 covers 15 residues. The germline gives CDR1 MNHNS, CDR2 SASEGT. V was pared by 1 base and J by 0 bases, with 9 bases between. CDR3 in DNA: TGTGCCAGCAGTGAAGGGACAGCCCCTAACTATGGCTACACCTTC. It is translated as CASSEGTAPNYGYTF.

V usage is TRBV6-5 and J usage is TRBJ2-7; 7 nucleotides align to TRBD1. Germline V gene lookup returns CDR1 MNHEY and CDR2 SVGAGI. V was pared by 0 bases and J by 3 bases, with 5 bases of the junction left unmatched. The CDR3 runs to 15 residues. This CDR3 is CASSYSLTGNYEQYF. DNA of the CDR3: TGTGCCAGCAGTTACTCGTTGACAGGGAACTACGAGCAGTACTTC.

J is TRBJ2-1 and V is TRBV5-4; 8 bases are a match to TRBD2. J was trimmed by 8 bases and V by 4 bases; bases with no gene match: 2. CDR1 is SGHNT, CDR2 YYREEE, per germline (reference sequence). The CDR3 consists of 12 residues. CDR3 loop: CASSPGGHEQFF. CDR3 nucleotide sequence: TGTGCCAGCAGCCCGGGGGGGCATGAGCAGTTCTTC.

The chain recombines TRBV30 with TRBJ2-2; maybe TRBD1 (5 bases). The V gene's germline CDR1 is GTSNPN and CDR2 SVGIG (reference sequence). This CDR3 region has 12 residues. The V and J ends lost 7 bases and 1 base respectively, with 7 bases between them. As DNA, the CDR3 is TGTGCCTCCGGACAGAACACCGGGGAGCTGTTTTTT. Its protein is CASGQNTGELFF. Looking up the rest from reference TRBV30 and TRBJ2-2 gives the full variable domain: SQTIHQWPATLVQPVGSPLSLECTVEGTSNPNLYWYRQAAGRGLQLLFYSVGIGQISSEVPQNLSASRPQDRQFILSSKKLLLSDSGFYLCASGQNTGELFFGEGSRLTVL.

The CDR3 DNA follows: TGTGCCAGTAGAGTAGCAGGGAGTCAGCCCCAGCATTTT. Protein product: CASRVAGSQPQHF. This chain connects TRBV19 to TRBJ1-5; tentative D call: TRBD1 (5 bases). V was pared by 6 bases and J by 6 bases, with 12 bases between. The germline V gene has CDR1 LNHDA and CDR2 SQIVND (reference sequence). The CDR3 sequence is 13 residues long.

On this clone itself: Other nucleotide sequences in the sample specify the same CDR3. The J gene is TRBJ2-6, the V gene TRBV7-2; D remains ambiguous. The CDR3 spans 15 residues. Germline CDR1 SGHTA, CDR2 FQGNSA. Deletions cut 2 bases from V and 0 bases from J, with 5 bases between. In nucleotides, the CDR3 is TGTGCCAGCAGCTTATCGGGCTCTGGGGCCAACGTCCTGACTTTC. Translation: CASSLSGSGANVLTF.

V gene TRBV6-4 combines with J gene TRBJ2-1; TRBD1 matches 12 bases. CDR3 length: 13 residues. The germline gives CDR1 MRHNA, CDR2 SNTAGT. V lost 6 bases to trimming and J lost 7 bases; unmatched junction nucleotides: 1. CDR3 region: CASRGQGANEQFF. In DNA form, the CDR3 reads TGTGCCAGCAGGGGACAGGGGGCGAATGAGCAGTTCTTC.

The chain combines TRBV7-8 with TRBJ2-5; D is possibly TRBD1 (6 bases). The CDR3 is made up of 15 amino acids. Trimming removed 5 bases at V and 5 bases at J, with 18 bases between. The germline CDR1 and CDR2 sequences are SGHVS and FQNEAQ. Written as DNA, the CDR3 is TGTGCCAGCAGCCCCCGGGACATCCCGTTGGAGACCCAGTACTTC. This codes for CASSPRDIPLETQYF.

The CDR3 DNA is TGTGCCAGCAGCTTCTCGTCGCCTCGGCGAGAGACCCAGTACTTC. As protein: CASSFSSPRRETQYF. This sequence joins TRBV11-2 and TRBJ2-5; no definite D call. The CDR3 loop spans 15 amino acids. Trimming took 3 bases from V and 4 from J, leaving 15 bases between them. The germline V gene encodes CDR1 SGHAT and CDR2 FQNNGV. Full variable domain (rest looked up from reference TRBV11-2 and TRBJ2-5): EAGVAQSPRYKIIEKRQSVAFWCNPISGHATLYWYQQILGQGPKLLIQFQNNGVVDDSQLPKDRFSAERLKGVDSTLKIQPAKLEDSAVYLCASSFSSPRRETQYFGPGTRLLVL.

The rearrangement joins TRBV11-3 to TRBJ1-2; D perhaps matches TRBD1 (6 bases). With 0 bases removed from V and 4 bases from J, the gap between germline ends came to 15 bases. The CDR3 is 16 amino acids. Looked up from germline, CDR1 is SGHNT and CDR2 is YENEEA. CDR3: CASSLDGGQPVYGYTF. The CDR3, as DNA: TGTGCCAGCAGCTTAGATGGGGGGCAGCCAGTCTATGGCTACACCTTC.

This sequence joins TRBV7-8 and TRBJ1-4, with D perhaps TRBD1 (6 bases). This CDR3 spans 15 amino acids. The V end was cut by 1 base, the J end by 8 bases, with 14 bases between. Germline values: CDR1 SGHVS, CDR2 FQNEAQ. As DNA, the CDR3 is TGTGCCAGCAGCTTAGATCCGGGGGCCGGAGAAAAACTGTTTTTT. Its protein product is CASSLDPGAGEKLFF.

This chain uses TRBV4-3 with TRBJ2-3; unclear D gene. V was clipped by 0 bases and J by 12 bases, with 13 bases between them. The CDR3 contains 13 residues. Germline CDR1 is LGHNA and CDR2 is YSLEER. CDR3 DNA sequence: TGCGCCAGCAGCCAAGATCGGGCCAGGCCTCAGTATTTT. Translation gives CASSQDRARPQYF.

This chain connects TRBV7-2 to TRBJ1-1; 7 positions match TRBD1. The CDR3 sequence is 17 residues long. The V segment lost 3 bases and the J segment 0 bases; nucleotides outside the gene matches: 10. Germline V CDR1 and CDR2: SGHTA, FQGNSA. The CDR3, as DNA: TGTGCCAGCAGCTTCACTCCGGGACAGTTCATGAACACTGAAGCTTTCTTT. Protein product: CASSFTPGQFMNTEAFF.

V usage is TRBV10-3 and J usage is TRBJ2-6, with D uncertain. Germline lookup yields CDR1 ENHRY and CDR2 SYGVKD. The CDR3 has 15 amino acids. Trimming removed 3 bases from V and 0 bases from J, with 6 bases in between. In DNA form, the CDR3 reads TGTGCCATCAGTGATGGTCTCTCTGGGGCCAACGTCCTGACTTTC. Amino acid sequence: CAISDGLSGANVLTF.

The chain joins TRBV7-2 to TRBJ1-2; 9 bases are shared with TRBD1. J was trimmed by 7 bases and V by 0 bases; bases with no gene match: 6. The length of the CDR3 is 15 residues. Germline V CDR1 and CDR2: SGHTA, FQGNSA. CDR3 sequence: CASSLAWTGAGGYTF. As DNA, the CDR3 is TGTGCCAGCAGCTTAGCCTGGACAGGGGCCGGTGGCTACACCTTC. The variable domain in full, completed from reference TRBV7-2 and TRBJ1-2, reads GAGVSQSPSNKVTEKGKDVELRCDPISGHTALYWYRQSLGQGLEFLIYFQGNSAPDKSGLPSDRFSAERTGGSVSTLTIQRTQQEDSAVYLCASSLAWTGAGGYTFGSGTRLTVV.

The chain couples TRBV5-4 to TRBJ2-7; possible D gene TRBD2, 7 bases. The CDR3 runs to 15 residues. V lost 4 bases to trimming and J lost 5 bases, with 19 bases between them. CDR1 SGHNT and CDR2 YYREEE come from the germline V gene (reference sequence). The CDR3 nucleotides read TGTGCCAGCAGCCTACCCTGGGGGGGGCAGAACGAGCAGTACTTC. Its translation is CASSLPWGGQNEQYF.

The chain joins TRBV6-5 to TRBJ2-5, with D maybe TRBD1 (5 bases). V shed 8 bases and J shed 0 bases, with 7 bases lying between them. Germline lookup yields CDR1 MNHEY and CDR2 SVGAGI. The CDR3 is 12 residues long. The CDR3: CASGRDQETQYF. The CDR3 DNA reads as TGTGCCAGCGGCAGGGACCAAGAGACCCAGTACTTC.